These 25 T cell receptor beta chains share one sample of origin, sequenced in a study of shared clonotypes between healthy human individuals. Assay: immunoSEQ multiplex PCR; the TCRdb copy retains only in-frame clones and omits some. The repertoire holds more than 400,000 clones, 70% to 80% seen once, with about 12% in the top ten. Sequenced sample: PBMCs. The receptors here all came from a woman aged 40-49 years in good health. Some clones in this sample may be carry-over from other donors' samples.

The chain has TRBV19 and TRBJ2-7, with a weak D call TRBD1 (6 bases). The V and J ends lost 3 bases and 2 bases respectively, with 14 bases between them. This CDR3 comprises 15 residues. Germline CDR1 LNHDA, CDR2 SQIVND (reference sequence). For the CDR3, the DNA is TGTGCCAGTAGTATCCGACAGGAGGCCCCCTACGAGCAGTACTTC. Its translation: CASSIRQEAPYEQYF.

The chain recombines TRBV29-1 with TRBJ2-2, with D perhaps TRBD2 (5 bases). This CDR3 region has 14 residues. V shed 4 bases and J shed 0 bases, with 9 bases lying between them. CDR1 and CDR2 (germline): SQVTM, ANQGSEA. The CDR3 sequence is CSVGSGSNTGELFF. The CDR3 DNA reads TGCAGCGTTGGGTCGGGATCGAACACCGGGGAGCTGTTTTTT.

This clone was seen a single time. The chain uses TRBV29-1 and TRBJ2-1; 9 bases line up with TRBD2. The V segment lost 4 bases and the J segment 5 bases; nucleotides outside the gene matches: 3. Germline lookup yields CDR1 SQVTM and CDR2 ANQGSEA. This CDR3 has 13 residues. The CDR3 DNA follows: TGCAGCGTTGGGGCGGGAGGGGACAATGAGCAGTTCTTC. This translates into CSVGAGGDNEQFF.

The count of this clone is one. Here the CDR3 reads CASSFRTGAEQYF. Written as DNA, the CDR3 is TGTGCCAGCAGTTTTAGGACAGGGGCCGAGCAGTACTTC. The chain recombines TRBV28 with TRBJ2-7; 9 bases line up with TRBD1. The CDR3 has 13 amino acids. Germline V lookup: CDR1 MDHEN, CDR2 SYDVKM. J lost 6 bases, V lost 3 bases, and 3 bases had no gene match.

The chain links TRBV6-1 to TRBJ1-2, with D uncertain. Germline CDR1 and CDR2: MNHNS and SASEGT. The germline V and J ends were trimmed by 2 bases and 4 bases, with 8 bases remaining between them. This CDR3 comprises 13 residues. The CDR3 spells CASSELESYGYTF. The CDR3 DNA reads TGTGCCAGCAGTGAATTGGAGAGCTATGGCTACACCTTC.

V usage is TRBV30 and J usage is TRBJ1-3, with unresolved D. Per germline, CDR1 GTSNPN and CDR2 SVGIG (reference sequence). V gave up 2 bases and J gave up 7 bases, with 9 bases separating them. The CDR3 is 12 residues long. CDR3 in DNA: TGTGCCTGGAGTCCCCAACCGAACACCATATATTTT. The encoded protein is CAWSPQPNTIYF. The full variable domain, in which reference TRBV30 and TRBJ1-3 provide the parts outside the CDR3, is SQTIHQWPATLVQPVGSPLSLECTVEGTSNPNLYWYRQAAGRGLQLLFYSVGIGQISSEVPQNLSASRPQDRQFILSSKKLLLSDSGFYLCAWSPQPNTIYFGEGSWLTVV.

The rearrangement links TRBV4-3 to TRBJ2-2, with a possible D match to TRBD1 (5 bases). This CDR3 spans 16 amino acids. Trimming stripped 0 bases from V and 4 bases from J, with 12 bases between. Germline CDR1 reads LGHNA; CDR2 reads YSLEER. The CDR3 coding sequence is TGCGCCAGCAGCCAAGATCCCACACAGGTCACCGGGGAGCTGTTTTTT. This encodes CASSQDPTQVTGELFF.

The rearrangement uses TRBV28 and TRBJ2-7; D is unclear. CDR1 and CDR2 (germline): MDHEN, SYDVKM. This CDR3 is 14 amino acids long. Trimming took 6 bases from V and 0 from J, leaving 12 bases between them. For the CDR3, the DNA is TGTGCCAGCAGCCAGCGAATGACCTCCTACGAGCAGTACTTC. This sequence encodes CASSQRMTSYEQYF.

The CDR3 reads CASSMGSESSYEQYF. For the CDR3, the DNA is TGTGCCAGTAGTATGGGCAGCGAGAGCTCCTACGAGCAGTACTTC. This sequence joins TRBV19 and TRBJ2-7; D remains unclear. The CDR3 has 15 amino acids. Germline V lookup: CDR1 LNHDA, CDR2 SQIVND (reference sequence). Trimming cost V 3 bases and J 0 bases, with 12 bases left between them. Combining the CDR3 with reference TRBV19 and TRBJ2-7 gives the whole variable domain DGGITQSPKYLFRKEGQNVTLSCEQNLNHDAMYWYRQDPGQGLRLIYYSQIVNDFQKGDIAEGYSVSREKKESFPLTVTSAQKNPTAFYLCASSMGSESSYEQYFGPGTRLTVT.

This clone has just a few counts. The J gene is TRBJ1-3, the V gene TRBV30; D gene unclear. Per germline, CDR1 GTSNPN and CDR2 SVGIG (reference sequence). The CDR3 spans 14 residues. V lost 1 base, J lost 1 base, and 8 bases lay in between. The CDR3 bases are TGTGCCTGGAGTGAGAAGAGTTCTGGAAACACCATATATTTT. Translating it yields CAWSEKSSGNTIYF.

Here the CDR3 reads CASSLGLAYDNEQFF. CDR3 sequence (DNA): TGTGCCAGCAGCTTGGGACTAGCCTATGACAATGAGCAGTTCTTC. The rearrangement joins TRBV7-8 to TRBJ2-1; 9 nucleotides line up with TRBD2. Unmatched junction bases numbered 5, after V lost 3 bases and J lost 5 bases. CDR1 is SGHVS, CDR2 FQNEAQ, per germline. The CDR3 is 15 residues long.

Of note for this clone: The same CDR3 also results from other DNA sequences found in this sample. CDR3 sequence reads: CASSQDVGTGELFF. DNA of the CDR3: TGCGCCAGCAGCCAAGATGTCGGCACCGGGGAGCTGTTTTTT. This chain connects TRBV4-3 to TRBJ2-2; D remains ambiguous. The V gene's germline CDR1 is LGHNA and CDR2 YSLEER. The CDR3 is made up of 14 amino acids. V was clipped by 0 bases and J by 4 bases, with 6 bases between them.

This clone was observed a handful of times. The chain recombines TRBV19 with TRBJ1-1, with D possibly TRBD1 on 6 matching bases. Per the germline V gene, CDR1 is LNHDA and CDR2 is SQIVND (reference sequence). The CDR3 is 14 amino acids. Trimming took 3 bases from V and 5 from J, leaving 13 bases between them. The CDR3 DNA reads TGTGCCAGTAGTATTCCAGGGGTTCTGACTGAAGCTTTCTTT. As protein: CASSIPGVLTEAFF. The whole variable domain, filled in from reference TRBV19 and TRBJ1-1, reads DGGITQSPKYLFRKEGQNVTLSCEQNLNHDAMYWYRQDPGQGLRLIYYSQIVNDFQKGDIAEGYSVSREKKESFPLTVTSAQKNPTAFYLCASSIPGVLTEAFFGQGTRLTVV.

The genes are TRBV29-1 and TRBJ2-1, with 7 bases fitting TRBD1. The CDR3 has 11 amino acids. Germline V gene lookup returns CDR1 SQVTM and CDR2 ANQGSEA. The ends lost 7 bases at V and 12 bases at J; junction bases unmatched: 9. CDR3: CSDLTGTGQFF. Written as DNA, the CDR3 is TGCAGCGACTTGACAGGGACGGGGCAGTTCTTC.

V and J are TRBV5-1 and TRBJ2-1, with TRBD2 identical over 15 bases. Germline CDR1 and CDR2: SGHRS and YFSETQ. The ends lost 4 bases at V and 0 bases at J; junction bases unmatched: 8. This CDR3 region has 19 residues. This CDR3 is CASSPGLAGGVLSYNEQFF. CDR3 sequence (DNA): TGCGCCAGCAGCCCCGGACTAGCGGGAGGGGTACTCTCCTACAATGAGCAGTTCTTC.

The chain is built from TRBV25-1 and TRBJ1-3, with unresolved D. CDR1 and CDR2 (germline): MGHDK, SYGVNS. The CDR3 spans 14 residues. The V end was cut by 7 bases, the J end by 2 bases, with 12 bases between. The CDR3 region is CASIPKGAGNTIYF. The CDR3 nucleotides read TGTGCCAGCATCCCCAAAGGAGCTGGAAACACCATATATTTT. The full variable domain, its missing parts supplied by reference TRBV25-1 and TRBJ1-3, is EADIYQTPRYLVIGTGKKITLECSQTMGHDKMYWYQQDPGMELHLIHYSYGVNSTEKGDLSSESTVSRIRTEHFPLTLESARPSHTSQYLCASIPKGAGNTIYFGEGSWLTVV.

This clone was counted a few times. It differs at one base from a far larger clone, so likely a read error. The V and J genes are TRBV30 and TRBJ1-2; 7 bases fit TRBD1. Germline V gene lookup returns CDR1 GTSNPN and CDR2 SVGIG (reference sequence). The CDR3 loop spans 16 amino acids. With V trimmed by 0 bases and J by 3 bases, 10 bases remained unmatched. The CDR3 DNA reads as TGTGCCTGGAGTGTCAACCTACAGGGGACTCACTATGGCTACACCTTC. This codes for CAWSVNLQGTHYGYTF.

The V gene is TRBV6-5, the J gene TRBJ2-7, with TRBD1 identical over 7 bases. Germline values: CDR1 MNHEY, CDR2 SVGAGI. V lost 11 bases, J lost 4 bases, and 5 bases stayed unmatched. The CDR3 has 11 amino acids. The CDR3 spells CAGNRGYEQYF. The CDR3, as DNA: TGTGCCGGTAACAGGGGATACGAGCAGTACTTC.

The V call is TRBV19, the J call TRBJ1-5; D is unclear. This CDR3 has 14 amino acids. CDR1 LNHDA and CDR2 SQIVND come from the germline V gene (reference sequence). V shed 3 bases and J shed 0 bases, with 6 bases lying between them. Here the CDR3 DNA reads TGTGCCAGTAGTATCAAATATAGCAATCAGCCCCAGCATTTT. Protein sequence: CASSIKYSNQPQHF.

The gene calls are TRBV13 and TRBJ1-1, with TRBD1 matching 11 bases. Germline V lookup: CDR1 PRHDT, CDR2 FYEKMQ (reference sequence). V lost 5 bases and J lost 0; bases outside the gene matches: 5. CDR3 length: 16 residues. DNA of the CDR3: TGTGCCAGCAGCCCTCGGGACAGGGGGATGAACACTGAAGCTTTCTTT. Residues: CASSPRDRGMNTEAFF.

The rearrangement uses TRBV19 and TRBJ2-5; D is unclear. Trimming took 4 bases from V and 5 from J, leaving 5 bases between them. The length of the CDR3 is 11 residues. Per the germline V gene, CDR1 is LNHDA and CDR2 is SQIVND (reference sequence). CDR3 sequence: CASSNLETQYF. CDR3 sequence (DNA): TGTGCCAGTAGTAATCTCGAGACCCAGTACTTC.

The chain couples TRBV9 to TRBJ2-3; the match to TRBD2 covers 7 bases. This CDR3 contains 15 residues. The trim removed 6 bases at V and 5 bases at J, leaving 12 bases unmatched. Germline-derived CDR1 and CDR2 are SGDLS and YYNGEE. The CDR3 DNA reads as TGTGCCAGCACCCTATTCGGCGGGAGAGAAGATACGCAGTATTTT. Translation gives CASTLFGGREDTQYF.

Note on this clone: Other DNA sequences from this sample encode an identical CDR3 as well. The J gene is TRBJ2-7, the V gene TRBV5-1; D is uncertain. Deletions cut 1 base from V and 4 bases from J, with 6 bases between. The CDR3 covers 12 residues. Germline loops: CDR1 SGHRS, CDR2 YFSETQ. CDR3 region: CASSLSGYEQYF. The CDR3 region has the DNA TGCGCCAGCAGCTTGTCAGGATACGAGCAGTACTTC.

This clone has only a few counts. The chain employs TRBV6-5 and TRBJ2-1, with 7 bases matching TRBD1. Germline CDR1 reads MNHEY; CDR2 reads SVGAGI. This CDR3 has 13 residues. J gave up 8 bases and V 6 bases, and 7 bases lay outside the gene matches. This CDR3 is CASRRTGAHEQFF. In DNA, the CDR3 is TGTGCCAGCAGACGCACAGGGGCTCATGAGCAGTTCTTC.

The CDR3 region is CASSSTSDTQYF. The CDR3 DNA sequence: TGTGCCAGCAGCTCGACCTCAGATACGCAGTATTTT. The J gene is TRBJ2-3, the V gene TRBV7-6; D gene uncertain. Per germline, CDR1 SGHVS and CDR2 FNYEAQ. The CDR3 consists of 12 residues. V lost 4 bases to trimming and J lost 4 bases, with 6 bases between them.